Following are 25 T cell receptor beta chains from one sample sequenced in a study of T cells in women clearing cervical HPV infection. Some clones are missing from TCRdb's copy, which holds only in-frame ones; the method was immunoSEQ multiplex PCR. The sample table includes around 46,000 clones. Sequencing was performed on blood buffy coat. The receptors were sampled from a woman between 18 and 70 years old with a cervical HPV16 infection that either progressed to CIN3+ or cleared (not recorded which).

A word on this clone: From the germline J gene comes the end of the CDR3, since the read stops 3 residues before it. The rearrangement links TRBV7-9 to TRBJ2-4; 7 bases match TRBD1. CDR1 and CDR2 from the germline V gene are SEHNR and FQNEAQ (reference sequence). This CDR3 has 15 residues. CDR3 DNA, as far as it was read: TGTGCCAGCAGCTTAGCGGCGGACAGGAATCAGCCT. This sequence encodes CASSLAADRNQP. The CDR3 in full is CASSLAADRNQPQYF.

As regards this clone: The sequenced fragment ends 3 residues before the CDR3 boundary, so the rest is inferred from the germline J gene. The chain has TRBV7-3 and TRBJ1-2; D ambiguous. Trimming took off 0 bases at V and 2 bases at J, with 10 bases between the two ends. The length of the CDR3 is 15 residues. In germline, CDR1 is SGHTA, CDR2 FQGTGA. The DNA read from the CDR3 is TGTGCCAGCAGCTTAACCCCCGGCGGAAACTATGGC. Its translation: CASSLTPGGNYG. The whole CDR3 sequence reads CASSLTPGGNYGYTF.

For this clone: The CDR3 is cut off 3 residues early in the read; its end comes from the germline J gene. The rearrangement links TRBV7-8 to TRBJ2-3; possibly TRBD2 for D (6 bases). V gave up 5 bases and J gave up 1 base, with 13 bases separating them. CDR1 is SGHVS, CDR2 FQNEAQ, per germline. The CDR3 loop spans 15 amino acids. The sequenced CDR3 bases are TGTGCCAGCAGCCCGACTAGTACAGGCACAGATACG. Protein: CASSPTSTGTDT. The entire CDR3 reads CASSPTSTGTDTQYF. Based on the CDR3 plus reference TRBV7-8 and TRBJ2-3, the full variable domain is GAGVSQSPRYKVAKRGQDVALRCDPISGHVSLFWYQQALGQGPEFLTYFQNEAQLDKSGLPSDRFFAERPEGSVSTLKIQRTQQEDSAVYLCASSPTSTGTDTQYFGPGTRLTVL.

On this clone: With the read ending 3 residues before the CDR3 end, the germline J gene is used to fill in that end. This chain links TRBV2 with TRBJ2-4, with unresolved D. The V end was cut by 1 base, the J end by 0 bases, with 13 bases between. The length of the CDR3 is 17 residues. Per the germline V gene, CDR1 is SNHLY and CDR2 is FYNNEI. The CDR3 loop is CASSEVGVAVAKNIQYF. The CDR3 DNA, read in part, is TGTGCCAGCAGTGAAGTCGGAGTAGCTGTAGCCAAAAACATT.

Notes on this clone: Read sequence stops 3 residues before the CDR3 end, and the germline J gene provides the missing end. J is TRBJ2-7 and V is TRBV6-1; D not certain. CDR3 length: 13 residues. The germline V gene encodes CDR1 MNHNS and CDR2 SASEGT. The V end lost 0 bases, the J end lost 2 bases, and 5 bases lay between the germline ends. The sequenced CDR3 bases are TGTGCCAGCAGTGAAGCTCGGGCCTACGAG. Translated: CASSEARAYE. The full CDR3 reads CASSEARAYEQYF.

For this clone: Read coverage stops 3 residues before the CDR3 terminus; the germline J gene supplies the remainder. V gene TRBV7-6 combines with J gene TRBJ2-2; no clear D gene. Trimming removed 1 base from V and 7 bases from J, with 13 bases in between. The CDR3 is 15 residues long. Per germline, CDR1 SGHVS and CDR2 FNYEAQ. CDR3 DNA (partial): TGTGCCAGCAGCTTAGTTTCGCTAGGTGTCGGGGAG. Protein sequence: CASSLVSLGVGE. The CDR3, in full, reads CASSLVSLGVGELFF.

With regard to this clone: The sequenced fragment ends 3 residues before the CDR3 boundary, so the rest is inferred from the germline J gene. The chain combines TRBV18 with TRBJ2-7; 7 bases line up with TRBD2. CDR1 is KGHSH and CDR2 is LQKENI in the germline V gene. The CDR3 covers 15 residues. J lost 6 bases, V lost 3 bases, and 11 bases had no gene match. CDR3 DNA, as far as it was read: TGTGCCAGCTCACCCCGAGGACTAGTTTCGGGCGAG. Its translation: CASSPRGLVSGE. The full CDR3 protein is CASSPRGLVSGEQYF.

With regard to this clone: Coverage ceases 3 residues before the CDR3 finishes, and the germline J gene fills in the end. V and J are TRBV7-3 and TRBJ1-1, with 9 positions matching TRBD1. CDR1 and CDR2 (germline): SGHTA, FQGTGA. The ends lost 5 bases at V and 2 bases at J; junction bases unmatched: 9. This CDR3 contains 16 residues. The DNA read from the CDR3 is TGTGCCAGCAGCCCCGGGACAGGGTTTGGAAACACTGAA. It yields the protein CASSPGTGFGNTE. The whole CDR3 protein reads CASSPGTGFGNTEAFF.

About this clone itself: The CDR3 end lies 3 residues beyond the end of the read and is filled in from the germline J gene. J is TRBJ2-3 and V is TRBV7-3; TRBD2 matches 11 bases. The CDR3 contains 15 residues. Germline CDR1 SGHTA, CDR2 FQGTGA. Trimming removed 3 bases from V and 2 bases from J; junction bases left unmatched: 1. CDR3 amino acids: CASSLTSGATDTQYF. Partial CDR3 DNA: TGTGCCAGCAGCTTGACTAGCGGGGCCACAGATACG.

The part of the CDR3 DNA that was read is TGTGCCAGCTCACCTACGGCGTGGGGACAGACCTCTGGGGCCAACGTA. As protein: CASSPTAWGQTSGANV. The CDR3 reads in full as CASSPTAWGQTSGANVLFF. This chain links TRBV18 with TRBJ1-4, with 7 bases aligning to TRBD1. The missing CDR3 end, 3 residues past where the read stops, is filled in from the germline J gene. CDR1 is KGHSH, CDR2 LQKENI, per germline. This CDR3 spans 19 amino acids.

In the case of this clone: The CDR3 extends 3 residues past the end of the read, so its final part is completed from the germline J gene. The chain carries TRBV6-2 or TRBV6-3 and TRBJ2-7, with TRBD1 matching over 8 bases. This CDR3 is 17 amino acids long. Trimming removed 7 bases from V and 6 bases from J; junction bases left unmatched: 20. The germline gives CDR1 MNHEY, CDR2 SVGEGT. The CDR3 sequence is CASTALGAQGAEVEQYF. The CDR3 DNA, read in part, is TGTGCCAGCACCGCGTTGGGGGCCCAGGGGGCGGAGGTCGAG.

In regard to this clone: The DNA ends 3 residues before the CDR3 does, and the rest of the CDR3 is filled in from the germline J gene. The chain recombines TRBV30 with TRBJ1-2, with D possibly being TRBD1 (5 bases). CDR3 length: 13 amino acids. CDR1 is GTSNPN and CDR2 is SVGIG in the germline V gene (reference sequence). The CDR3 spells CAWAYSEGQPYTF. The CDR3 DNA, read in part, is TGTGCCTGGGCTTACAGTGAGGGGCAGCCC.

With regard to this clone: Sequencing ends 3 residues short of the CDR3 end; the germline J gene provides the rest. The J gene is TRBJ1-2, the V gene TRBV13; 8 bases agree with TRBD1. The CDR3 covers 19 residues. Trimming took 0 bases from V and 5 from J; bases not matched to a gene: 17. CDR1 is PRHDT, CDR2 FYEKMQ, per germline (reference sequence). CDR3 amino acids: CASSLGLSSLQGGYYGYTF. The DNA read from the CDR3 is TGTGCCAGCAGCTTAGGCCTAAGCAGTCTACAGGGGGGCTATTATGGC.

As for this clone: With the read ending 3 residues before the CDR3 end, the germline J gene is used to fill in that end. This chain joins TRBV7-9 and TRBJ2-7; D might be TRBD1 (5 bases). The CDR3 loop spans 13 amino acids. Per the germline V gene, CDR1 is SEHNR and CDR2 is FQNEAQ (reference sequence). Trimming removed 6 bases from V and 2 bases from J, with 11 bases in between. The sequenced part of the CDR3 DNA is TGTGCCAGCAGGGGGCCCGGTACCTACGAG. This sequence encodes CASRGPGTYE. The whole CDR3 protein reads CASRGPGTYEQYF.

Concerning this clone: The read falls 3 residues short of the CDR3 end, and the missing part is taken from the germline J gene. J is TRBJ2-3 and V is TRBV10-3; 8 nucleotides match TRBD2. This CDR3 is 13 amino acids long. Germline V gene data show CDR1 as ENHRY and CDR2 as SYGVKD. V trimming: 8 bases; J trimming: 4 bases; junction bases outside the gene matches: 5. The CDR3 here is CAIASGHSDTQYF. Incomplete CDR3 DNA: TGTGCCATCGCTAGCGGGCACTCAGATACG.

As regards this clone: The read stops 3 residues short of the end of the CDR3; the missing end is completed from the germline J gene. The chain uses TRBV6-2 or TRBV6-3 and TRBJ2-7; 10 bases are shared with TRBD2. This CDR3 contains 14 residues. Germline V gene lookup returns CDR1 MNHEY and CDR2 SVGEGT. J lost 5 bases, V lost 6 bases, and 7 bases had no gene match. CDR3 sequence: CASRLSGGADEQYF. The DNA read from the CDR3 is TGTGCCAGCAGGTTAAGCGGGGGGGCCGACGAG.

On this clone itself: The read gets to within 3 residues of the CDR3 end, and the germline J gene fills in the rest. This chain connects TRBV5-4 to TRBJ2-7; TRBD1 aligns across 7 bases. The CDR3 has 12 residues. Unmatched junction bases numbered 7, after V lost 10 bases and J lost 3 bases. Germline V gene sequence: CDR1 SGHNT, CDR2 YYREEE (reference sequence). CDR3: CAGGRDSYEQYF. CDR3 DNA (partial): TGTGCCGGAGGCCGGGACAGCTACGAG.

As to this clone: The missing CDR3 end, 3 residues past where the read stops, is filled in from the germline J gene. The gene calls are TRBV5-1 and TRBJ1-2, with D perhaps matching TRBD1 (5 bases). CDR3 length: 13 amino acids. Trimming took 1 base from V and 6 from J, leaving 10 bases between them. Germline V gene data show CDR1 as SGHRS and CDR2 as YFSETQ. The CDR3 DNA, read in part, is TGCGCCAGCAGCTTGAAAGGGGTACATGGC. As protein: CASSLKGVHG. The whole CDR3 region reads CASSLKGVHGYTF.

Comments on this clone: The read comes to an end 3 residues before the CDR3 does, leaving the germline J gene to fill in the end. The same CDR3 can be traced to other DNA sequences in this sample. The rearrangement joins TRBV7-8 to TRBJ1-1; D might be TRBD1 (6 bases). Germline-derived CDR1 and CDR2 are SGHVS and FQNEAQ. The length of the CDR3 is 13 residues. V was cut by 7 bases and J by 5 bases, with 14 bases left in between. The sequenced part of the CDR3 DNA is TGTGCCAGCACCGTGACAGGACCAACTGAA. Amino acid sequence: CASTVTGPTE. The CDR3 reads in full as CASTVTGPTEAFF.

Concerning this clone: The CDR3 is cut off 3 residues early in the read; its end comes from the germline J gene. The gene calls are TRBV2 and TRBJ2-5; 8 bases align to TRBD2. J was trimmed by 3 bases and V by 3 bases; bases with no gene match: 6. The CDR3 loop spans 15 amino acids. CDR1 is SNHLY and CDR2 is FYNNEI in the germline V gene. CDR3 DNA (partial): TGTGCCAGCAGTGAGATGGGACTAGTGGAAGAGACC. It translates to CASSEMGLVEET. The whole CDR3 reads CASSEMGLVEETQYF.

A remark on this clone: The sequenced fragment ends 3 residues before the CDR3 boundary, so the rest is inferred from the germline J gene. This chain uses TRBV18 with TRBJ1-5; 7 nucleotides line up with TRBD1. The CDR3 consists of 13 residues. Germline CDR1 KGHSH, CDR2 LQKENI. Germline trimming cut 8 bases from V and 3 bases from J; bases unmatched to any gene: 4. The sequenced part of the CDR3 DNA is TGTGCCAGCACGGGACAGTTCAATCAGCCC. Encoded protein: CASTGQFNQP. The full CDR3 protein reads CASTGQFNQPQHF.

Details on this clone: The read ends 3 residues before the CDR3 terminus; that terminus is restored from the germline J gene. The genes are TRBV18 and TRBJ1-2; a weak D match, TRBD1 (6 bases). Germline CDR1 is KGHSH and CDR2 is LQKENI. The CDR3 length is 12 residues. The part of the CDR3 DNA that was read is TGTGCCAGCTCACCTAACAGGGAAGTC. It encodes CASSPNREV. The whole CDR3 protein is CASSPNREVYTF.

Comments on this clone: The CDR3 extends 3 residues past the end of the read, so its final part is completed from the germline J gene. The chain has TRBV2 and TRBJ2-1; 16 nucleotides match TRBD2. J gave up 7 bases and V 9 bases, and 9 bases lay outside the gene matches. The CDR3 runs to 16 residues. Germline V gene sequence: CDR1 SNHLY, CDR2 FYNNEI. The sequenced CDR3 bases are TGTGCCAGAACCGGGACTAGCGGGAGGGCCTTGAATGAG. Its translation is CARTGTSGRALNE. The full CDR3 sequence reads CARTGTSGRALNEQFF.

Worth noting for this clone: The read halts 3 residues ahead of the CDR3 end, with the missing end drawn from the germline J gene. The chain employs TRBV7-9 and TRBJ2-2; D unresolved. From germline, CDR1 is SEHNR and CDR2 FQNEAQ (reference sequence). Trimming cost V 4 bases and J 2 bases, with 8 bases left between them. CDR3 size: 14 residues. The CDR3 sequence is CASSSPNNTGELFF. The part of the CDR3 DNA that was read is TGTGCCAGCAGCTCCCCAAATAACACCGGGGAG.

Remarks on this clone: Read sequence stops 3 residues before the CDR3 end, and the germline J gene provides the missing end. The chain carries TRBV29-1 and TRBJ1-2; D call uncertain. Germline loops: CDR1 SQVTM, CDR2 ANQGSEA. This CDR3 has 11 residues. The germline V and J ends were trimmed by 7 bases and 6 bases, with 12 bases remaining between them. Partial CDR3 DNA: TGCAGCGACAAACAGAGCAATGGC. Protein product: CSDKQSNG. The entire CDR3 protein is CSDKQSNGYTF.